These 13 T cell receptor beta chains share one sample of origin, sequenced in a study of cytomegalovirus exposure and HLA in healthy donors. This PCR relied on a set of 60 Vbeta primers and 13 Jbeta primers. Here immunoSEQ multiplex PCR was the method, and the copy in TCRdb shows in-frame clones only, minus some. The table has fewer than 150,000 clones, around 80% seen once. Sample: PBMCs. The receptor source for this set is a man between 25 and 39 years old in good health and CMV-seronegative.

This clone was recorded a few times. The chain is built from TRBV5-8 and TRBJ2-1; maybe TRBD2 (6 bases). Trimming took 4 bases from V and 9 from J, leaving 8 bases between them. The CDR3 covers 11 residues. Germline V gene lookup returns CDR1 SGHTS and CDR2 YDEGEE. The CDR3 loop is CASSLGSEQFF. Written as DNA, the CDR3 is TGTGCCAGCAGCCTCGGGAGTGAGCAGTTCTTC.

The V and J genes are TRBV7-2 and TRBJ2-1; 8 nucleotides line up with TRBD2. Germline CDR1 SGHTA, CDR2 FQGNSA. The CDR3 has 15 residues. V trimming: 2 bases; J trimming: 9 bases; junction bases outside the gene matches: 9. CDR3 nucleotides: TGTGCCAGCAGCTTAAGACGGGAGGGCCGTGGTGAGCAGTTCTTC. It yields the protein CASSLRREGRGEQFF. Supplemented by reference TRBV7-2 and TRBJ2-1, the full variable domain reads GAGVSQSPSNKVTEKGKDVELRCDPISGHTALYWYRQSLGQGLEFLIYFQGNSAPDKSGLPSDRFSAERTGGSVSTLTIQRTQQEDSAVYLCASSLRREGRGEQFFGPGTRLTVL.

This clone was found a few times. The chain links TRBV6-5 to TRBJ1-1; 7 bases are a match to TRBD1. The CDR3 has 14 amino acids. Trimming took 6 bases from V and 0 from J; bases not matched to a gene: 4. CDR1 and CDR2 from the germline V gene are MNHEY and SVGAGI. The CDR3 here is CASRPGQMNTEAFF. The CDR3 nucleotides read TGTGCCAGCAGGCCGGGACAGATGAACACTGAAGCTTTCTTT.

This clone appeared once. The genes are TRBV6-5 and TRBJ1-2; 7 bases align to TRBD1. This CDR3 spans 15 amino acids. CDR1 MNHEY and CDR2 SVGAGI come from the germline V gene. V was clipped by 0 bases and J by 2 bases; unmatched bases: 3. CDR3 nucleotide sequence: TGTGCCAGCAGTTACTCGGGACAGCCGAACTATGGCTACACCTTC. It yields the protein CASSYSGQPNYGYTF.

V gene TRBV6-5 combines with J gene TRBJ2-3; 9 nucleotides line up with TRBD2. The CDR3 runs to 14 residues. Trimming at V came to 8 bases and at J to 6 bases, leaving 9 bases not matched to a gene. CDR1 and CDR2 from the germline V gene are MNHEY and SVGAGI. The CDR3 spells CASAQGLARDTQYF. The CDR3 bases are TGTGCCAGCGCCCAGGGACTAGCTAGGGATACGCAGTATTTT.

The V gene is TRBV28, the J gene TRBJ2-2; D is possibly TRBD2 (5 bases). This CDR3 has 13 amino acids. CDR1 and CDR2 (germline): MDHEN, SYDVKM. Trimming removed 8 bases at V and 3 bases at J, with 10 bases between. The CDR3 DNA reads TGTGCCAGCCTCACTAGTGACACCGGGGAGCTGTTTTTT. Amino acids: CASLTSDTGELFF.

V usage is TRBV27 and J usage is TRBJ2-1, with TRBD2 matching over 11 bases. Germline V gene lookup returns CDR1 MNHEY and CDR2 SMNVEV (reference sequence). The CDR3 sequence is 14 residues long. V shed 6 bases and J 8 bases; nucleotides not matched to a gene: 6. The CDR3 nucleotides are TGTGCCAGCAGAATAGCGGGAGGGAAGGATGAGCAGTTCTTC. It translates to CASRIAGGKDEQFF.

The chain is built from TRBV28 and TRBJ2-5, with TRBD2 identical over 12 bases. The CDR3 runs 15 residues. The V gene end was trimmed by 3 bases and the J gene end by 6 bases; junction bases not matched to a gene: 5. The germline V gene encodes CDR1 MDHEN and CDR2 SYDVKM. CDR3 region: CASSFASGRVQTQYF. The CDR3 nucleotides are TGTGCCAGCAGTTTCGCTAGCGGGAGGGTACAGACCCAGTACTTC.

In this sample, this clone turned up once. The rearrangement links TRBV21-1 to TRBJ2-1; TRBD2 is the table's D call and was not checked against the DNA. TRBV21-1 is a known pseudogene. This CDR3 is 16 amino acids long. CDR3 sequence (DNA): TGTGCCAGCAGCGACCTAGCGGGAGTTTGCTACAATGAGCAGTTCTTC. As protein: CASSDLAGVCYNEQFF.

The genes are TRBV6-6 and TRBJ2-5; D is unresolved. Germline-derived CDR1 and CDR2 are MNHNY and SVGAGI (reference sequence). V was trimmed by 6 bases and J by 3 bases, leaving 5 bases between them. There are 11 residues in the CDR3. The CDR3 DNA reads TGTGCCAGCAGGGAGAAAGAGACCCAGTACTTC. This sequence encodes CASREKETQYF.

The CDR3 sequence is CASSHPSSYEQYF. In DNA, the CDR3 is TGTGCCAGTAGTCACCCGAGCTCCTACGAGCAGTACTTC. The gene calls are TRBV19 and TRBJ2-7; D call uncertain. Germline CDR1 and CDR2: LNHDA and SQIVND (reference sequence). CDR3 length: 13 amino acids. V was trimmed by 5 bases and J by 0 bases, leaving 8 bases between them. Combining the CDR3 with reference TRBV19 and TRBJ2-7 gives the whole variable domain DGGITQSPKYLFRKEGQNVTLSCEQNLNHDAMYWYRQDPGQGLRLIYYSQIVNDFQKGDIAEGYSVSREKKESFPLTVTSAQKNPTAFYLCASSHPSSYEQYFGPGTRLTVT.

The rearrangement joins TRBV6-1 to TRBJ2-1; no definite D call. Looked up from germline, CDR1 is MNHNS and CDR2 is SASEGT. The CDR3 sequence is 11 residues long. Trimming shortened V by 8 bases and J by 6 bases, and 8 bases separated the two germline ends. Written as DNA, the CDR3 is TGTGCCAGCTTCGAGCTCAATGAGCAGTTCTTC. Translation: CASFELNEQFF.

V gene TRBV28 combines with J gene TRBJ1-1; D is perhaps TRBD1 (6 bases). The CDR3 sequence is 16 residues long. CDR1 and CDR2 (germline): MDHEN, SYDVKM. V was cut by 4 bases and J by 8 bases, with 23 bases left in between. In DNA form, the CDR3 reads TGTGCCAGCAGTTGGGGTTCGGCCCAGGGACAACCAGAAGCTTTCTTT. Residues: CASSWGSAQGQPEAFF.